Shown below are 2 T cell receptor beta chains from a single sample sequenced in a study of graft-versus-host responses after intestinal transplantation. What these receptors recognize is not known. TCRdb's table, derived via immunoSEQ multiplex PCR, lists solely in-frame clones and lacks some. The table records 100,000 to 130,000 clones, over 80% of them present only once. The starting material was unstimulated CD4+ T cells sorted from spleen or lymph node cells, obtained before transplant. These receptors were collected from a human donor who was the organ donor for an intestinal transplant.

The CDR3 protein is CASSPLEGATGELFF. In DNA form, the CDR3 reads TGTGCCAGCAGCCCCCTGGAAGGGGCCACCGGGGAGCTGTTTTTT. V is TRBV9 and J is TRBJ2-2; a possible D gene is TRBD1 (5 bases). CDR1 SGDLS and CDR2 YYNGEE come from the germline V gene. This CDR3 has 15 amino acids. The V end lost 4 bases, the J end lost 4 bases, and 14 bases lay between the germline ends.

This chain uses TRBV9 with TRBJ2-7; either TRBD1 or TRBD2 may supply D (5 bases each). V lost 2 bases to trimming and J lost 2 bases, with 17 bases between them. CDR3 length: 16 residues. Germline V gene sequence: CDR1 SGDLS, CDR2 YYNGEE. The DNA of the CDR3 is TGTGCCAGCAGCGTCCACCCGGGGCACCCGACCTACGAGCAGTACTTC. Translating it yields CASSVHPGHPTYEQYF.